What follows describes a single TCR beta chain. The data are from a study of cytomegalovirus exposure and HLA in healthy donors. CDR1 SGHNT and CDR2 YYREEE come from the germline V gene (reference sequence). CDR3 length: 13 residues. The V gene end was trimmed by 4 bases and the J gene end by 5 bases; junction bases not matched to a gene: 5. Sequenced by immunoSEQ multiplex PCR; TCRdb stores in-frame clones only, minus some. Of about 82,000 clones listed, 85% to 95% are singletons. The receptor was isolated from a man younger than 35 in good health and CMV-seronegative. Sequenced material: PBMCs. The gene calls are TRBV5-4 and TRBJ1-2; 7 bases agree with TRBD1. CDR3 coding DNA: TGTGCCAGCAGCGCGACAGGGTTATATGGCTACACCTTC. This encodes CASSATGLYGYTF.